Listed below are T cell receptor beta chains from one sample, sequenced in a study of T cell changes during pregnancy in multiple sclerosis. Here immunoSEQ multiplex PCR was the method, and the copy in TCRdb shows in-frame clones only, minus some. The repertoire consists of almost 95,000 clones, with about 92% occurring once and the leading ten covering approximately 1.5%. The source material was peripheral blood, sampled in the first trimester of pregnancy. Receptors originate from a female donor with multiple sclerosis, enrolled in a pregnancy study. Both conserved end residues are part of each CDR3. The order of the fields is clone size, D gene, V gene, J gene, CDR3 protein, CDR3 DNA. The D gene is left open where the match is weak. Not all rows give a size; the values are once, few, many and, for expanded clones, a class.

clone size: -
D gene: -
V gene: TRBV27
J gene: TRBJ1-4
CDR3 protein: CASSLSVGVNEKLFF
CDR3 DNA: TGTGCCAGCAGTTTATCTGTCGGAGTTAATGAAAAACTGTTTTTT

clone size: -
D gene: TRBD2
V gene: TRBV19
J gene: TRBJ2-1
CDR3 protein: CASSIGAGGYNEQFF
CDR3 DNA: TGTGCCAGTAGTATCGGAGCGGGGGGTTACAATGAGCAGTTCTTC

clone size: -
D gene: TRBD2
V gene: TRBV27
J gene: TRBJ2-5
CDR3 protein: CASSLQGLAVDQETQYF
CDR3 DNA: TGTGCCAGCAGTCTACAGGGACTAGCGGTTGACCAAGAGACCCAGTACTTC

clone size: -
D gene: TRBD1
V gene: TRBV12-5
J gene: TRBJ2-5
CDR3 protein: CASGFPKTGVKETQYF
CDR3 DNA: TGTGCTAGTGGTTTCCCCAAGACAGGGGTCAAAGAGACCCAGTACTTC

clone size: once
D gene: TRBD2
V gene: TRBV7-9
J gene: TRBJ2-7
CDR3 protein: CASSDHKRELPYEQYF
CDR3 DNA: TGTGCCAGCAGCGATCACAAGCGGGAGTTGCCCTACGAGCAGTACTTC

clone size: -
D gene: -
V gene: TRBV28
J gene: TRBJ1-2
CDR3 protein: CASSLTLPQAGYGYTF
CDR3 DNA: TGTGCCAGCAGTTTAACCCTCCCCCAGGCGGGCTATGGCTACACCTTC

clone size: -
D gene: -
V gene: TRBV27
J gene: TRBJ2-5
CDR3 protein: CASSFISTGPRWETQYF
CDR3 DNA: TGTGCCAGCAGTTTTATTTCTACAGGGCCTCGGTGGGAGACCCAGTACTTC

clone size: -
D gene: -
V gene: TRBV19
J gene: TRBJ1-2
CDR3 protein: CASSISGGTSNYGYTF
CDR3 DNA: TGTGCCAGTAGTATAAGTGGAGGGACTTCTAACTATGGCTACACCTTC

clone size: -
D gene: -
V gene: TRBV2
J gene: TRBJ2-1
CDR3 protein: CASSKAEGIYNEQFF
CDR3 DNA: TGTGCCAGTTCGAAAGCGGAGGGGATCTACAATGAGCAGTTCTTC

clone size: -
D gene: TRBD1
V gene: TRBV6-1
J gene: TRBJ1-4
CDR3 protein: CASSGYGTGVEKLFF
CDR3 DNA: TGTGCCAGCAGTGGATACGGGACAGGGGTTGAAAAACTGTTTTTT

clone size: -
D gene: -
V gene: TRBV19
J gene: TRBJ2-1
CDR3 protein: CASDGSGGSNNEQFF
CDR3 DNA: TGTGCCAGTGACGGTAGCGGAGGAAGTAACAATGAGCAGTTCTTC

clone size: -
D gene: -
V gene: TRBV6-5
J gene: TRBJ1-1
CDR3 protein: CASTLTGNLNTEAFF
CDR3 DNA: TGTGCCAGCACCTTAACAGGGAACCTGAACACTGAAGCTTTCTTT

clone size: -
D gene: -
V gene: TRBV28
J gene: TRBJ2-1
CDR3 protein: CASSLRTGGAYRNYNEQFF
CDR3 DNA: TGTGCCAGCAGTCTACGGACAGGCGGGGCCTATAGGAACTACAATGAGCAGTTCTTC

clone size: -
D gene: -
V gene: TRBV6-5
J gene: TRBJ2-5
CDR3 protein: CASSPQTGVGKYF
CDR3 DNA: TGTGCCAGCAGCCCCCAAACCGGGGTGGGAAAGTACTTC

clone size: -
D gene: TRBD2
V gene: TRBV25-1
J gene: TRBJ2-3
CDR3 protein: CASSVLAGDTQYF
CDR3 DNA: TGTGCCAGCAGTGTACTAGCGGGAGATACGCAGTATTTT

clone size: -
D gene: TRBD2
V gene: TRBV7-9
J gene: TRBJ2-1
CDR3 protein: CASSLSRAGTSSTEQFF
CDR3 DNA: TGTGCCAGCAGCTTATCCCGGGCCGGGACTAGTTCGACTGAGCAGTTCTTC

clone size: -
D gene: -
V gene: TRBV18
J gene: TRBJ1-2
CDR3 protein: CASSPPSGKLDGYTF
CDR3 DNA: TGTGCCAGCTCACCACCCTCAGGGAAACTGGATGGCTACACCTTC